This TCR beta chain derives from a study of blood T cell repertoires in COVID-19. For the study at large: COVID-19 samples collected from the United States, Italy and Spain covered acute and convalescent phases. PBMCs, B-cell-depleted T cells, or T cells provided the cDNA or gDNA that made up the material.

In the authors' workflow: Amplifying reference gene primers gave estimates of nucleated cell counts. This table comes from immunoSEQ multiplex PCR, and its TCRdb copy is limited to in-frame clones, with some not included. V and J calls and clone size are copied from that table; D and trimming were computed from the DNA. The sample has approximately 38,000 clones, about nine tenths seen once. The V and J ends lost 4 bases and 0 bases, in that order; junction bases with no gene match: 3. The CDR3 spans 15 residues. Germline V gene sequence: CDR1 LNHDA, CDR2 SQIVND (reference sequence). This clonotype originated in a man aged 45-65 years with active or convalescent COVID-19. Sequencing input: peripheral blood. The chain couples TRBV19 to TRBJ1-5; 7 bases map to TRBD1. This CDR3 reads CASSKGQVSNQPQHF. The CDR3 DNA reads TGTGCCAGTAGTAAAGGACAGGTTAGCAATCAGCCCCAGCATTTT. The whole variable domain, filled in from reference TRBV19 and TRBJ1-5, reads DGGITQSPKYLFRKEGQNVTLSCEQNLNHDAMYWYRQDPGQGLRLIYYSQIVNDFQKGDIAEGYSVSREKKESFPLTVTSAQKNPTAFYLCASSKGQVSNQPQHFGDGTRLSIL.